This TCR beta chain stems from a study of CD8+ T cells in alopecia areata. About this clone: Its antigen is as yet unknown.

The study, taken as a whole, reports: Sequencing of scalp tissue also captures the resident alphabeta T cells of normal skin.

Extracted from the samples, RNA was reverse transcribed into cDNA to serve as the sequencing template. The table came from immunoSEQ multiplex PCR; TCRdb's copy has only in-frame clones and leaves some out. Seen here are 100,000 to 150,000 clones, about 57% observed once, and the top ten hold roughly 4.8%. The specimen comprised CD4+ T cells sorted from blood, sampled at week 0. The sequence was obtained from a human donor with alopecia areata.

In DNA form, the CDR3 reads TGCGCCAGCAGCTTGGGACTGAACACCGGGGAGCTGTTTTTT. It translates to CASSLGLNTGELFF. The chain carries TRBV5-1 and TRBJ2-2; no clear D gene. CDR1 is SGHRS and CDR2 is YFSETQ in the germline V gene. V was cut by 0 bases and J by 1 base, with 4 bases left in between. The CDR3 length is 14 residues. Supplemented by reference TRBV5-1 and TRBJ2-2, the full variable domain reads KAGVTQTPRYLIKTRGQQVTLSCSPISGHRSVSWYQQTPGQGLQFLFEYFSETQRNKGNFPGRFSGRQFSNSRSEMNVSTLELGDSALYLCASSLGLNTGELFFGEGSRLTVL.